A single sample is the source of the 32 T cell receptor beta chains below, sequenced in a study of cytomegalovirus exposure and HLA in healthy donors. The study ran its PCR with 60 Vbeta and 13 Jbeta primers. Assay used: immunoSEQ multiplex PCR; TCRdb lists only in-frame clones, some missing. This repertoire includes some 150,000 clones. What was sequenced was PBMCs. The source is a young woman in good health and CMV-seronegative.

This CDR3 is CAWSVQLTGELFF. Written as DNA, the CDR3 is TGTGCCTGGAGTGTTCAACTCACCGGGGAGCTGTTTTTT. The chain uses TRBV30 and TRBJ2-2; D unclear. The CDR3 contains 13 residues. Trimming shortened V by 0 bases and J by 4 bases, and 6 bases separated the two germline ends. Looked up from germline, CDR1 is GTSNPN and CDR2 is SVGIG (reference sequence).

The chain links TRBV6-4 to TRBJ2-2; a possible D gene is TRBD1 (5 bases). V shed 0 bases and J shed 5 bases, with 10 bases lying between them. The CDR3 extends over 15 amino acids. Germline loops: CDR1 MRHNA, CDR2 SNTAGT. The CDR3 DNA is TGTGCCAGCAGTGACTCGGGCAGGGATACCGGGGAGCTGTTTTTT. Translating gives CASSDSGRDTGELFF.

The chain is built from TRBV7-2 and TRBJ2-1; weak D call: TRBD2 (5 bases). V was shortened by 2 bases and J by 5 bases, with 10 bases between the two germline ends. This CDR3 has 14 amino acids. Germline V CDR1 and CDR2: SGHTA, FQGNSA. CDR3 sequence reads: CASSLYSAHNEQFF. The CDR3 DNA follows: TGTGCCAGCAGCTTATATAGCGCTCACAATGAGCAGTTCTTC. Supplemented by reference TRBV7-2 and TRBJ2-1, the full variable domain reads GAGVSQSPSNKVTEKGKDVELRCDPISGHTALYWYRQSLGQGLEFLIYFQGNSAPDKSGLPSDRFSAERTGGSVSTLTIQRTQQEDSAVYLCASSLYSAHNEQFFGPGTRLTVL.

This chain uses TRBV30 with TRBJ1-5, with a weak D call TRBD1 (5 bases). Per the germline V gene, CDR1 is GTSNPN and CDR2 is SVGIG (reference sequence). V was trimmed by 2 bases and J by 7 bases, leaving 15 bases between them. The CDR3 loop spans 14 amino acids. The CDR3 DNA follows: TGTGCCTGGAGTCCACCGGGGGGGGGACAGCCCCAGCATTTT. This translates into CAWSPPGGGQPQHF.

V and J are TRBV13 and TRBJ2-2; 12 nucleotides line up with TRBD2. The CDR3 covers 15 residues. V shed 5 bases, J shed 7 bases, and the junction held 5 bases outside the gene matches. The V gene's germline CDR1 is PRHDT and CDR2 FYEKMQ (reference sequence). This CDR3 is CASSRTSGELGELFF. CDR3 DNA: TGTGCCAGCAGCCGGACTAGCGGGGAGCTCGGGGAGCTGTTTTTT.

This sequence joins TRBV7-2 and TRBJ1-6, with 7 bases aligning to TRBD1. After removal of 2 bases from V and 8 bases from J, the junction contained 3 bases not matched to a gene. This CDR3 is built from 14 residues. Germline values: CDR1 SGHTA, CDR2 FQGNSA. The DNA of the CDR3 is TGTGCCAGCAGCTTAAGGGGGCCTGATTCACCCCTCCACTTT. Protein product: CASSLRGPDSPLHF.

The genes are TRBV5-5 and TRBJ1-2, with D hard to call. The CDR3 is made up of 12 amino acids. V gave up 4 bases and J gave up 0 bases, with 4 bases separating them. The V gene's germline CDR1 is SGHKS and CDR2 YYEKEE (reference sequence). CDR3 in DNA: TGTGCCAGCAGCCCTTCTAACTATGGCTACACCTTC. Protein: CASSPSNYGYTF.

The genes are TRBV5-1 and TRBJ1-5; perhaps TRBD1 as D (5 bases). The CDR3 is made up of 15 amino acids. Trimming left V 4 bases short and J 4 bases short, with 15 bases between. From germline, CDR1 is SGHRS and CDR2 YFSETQ. The CDR3 loop reads CASSPAGGDNQPQHF. In nucleotides, the CDR3 is TGCGCCAGCAGCCCCGCGGGGGGGGATAATCAGCCCCAGCATTTT.

The gene calls are TRBV5-1 and TRBJ1-1; no clear D gene. Germline CDR1 is SGHRS and CDR2 is YFSETQ. V was shortened by 0 bases and J by 3 bases, with 15 bases between the two germline ends. The CDR3 runs to 16 residues. The CDR3 bases are TGCGCCAGCAGCTTGGTTGCTAACATGGGCTACACTGAAGCTTTCTTT. Residues: CASSLVANMGYTEAFF.

The chain couples TRBV19 to TRBJ2-2, with 9 bases fitting TRBD1. Germline-derived CDR1 and CDR2 are LNHDA and SQIVND (reference sequence). V shed 7 bases, J shed 3 bases, and the junction held 9 bases outside the gene matches. CDR3 length: 16 amino acids. DNA of the CDR3: TGTGCCAGTACCCCCTGGGGACAGGGCGACACCGGGGAGCTGTTTTTT. Its protein product is CASTPWGQGDTGELFF.

The rearrangement joins TRBV5-5 to TRBJ1-5; D uncertain. V was shortened by 0 bases and J by 6 bases, with 13 bases between the two germline ends. The length of the CDR3 is 15 residues. Germline CDR1 is SGHKS and CDR2 is YYEKEE (reference sequence). The CDR3 loop is CASSLASEEIQPQHF. CDR3 nucleotides: TGTGCCAGCAGCTTGGCCTCGGAGGAAATTCAGCCCCAGCATTTT.

V and J are TRBV27 and TRBJ1-2; TRBD1 matches at 7 bases. V dropped 5 bases and J dropped 6; count of bases not matched to a gene: 12. The length of the CDR3 is 15 residues. CDR1 is MNHEY, CDR2 SMNVEV, per germline (reference sequence). In DNA, the CDR3 is TGTGCCAGCAGTACCACCCCCGACAGGGCTGATGGCTACACCTTC. It yields the protein CASSTTPDRADGYTF.

The chain uses TRBV15 and TRBJ2-7; 7 bases match TRBD2. J was trimmed by 6 bases and V by 3 bases; bases with no gene match: 8. The CDR3 covers 14 residues. Germline V lookup: CDR1 LNHNV, CDR2 YYDKDF (reference sequence). In DNA, the CDR3 is TGTGCCACCAGCAGGGACCACCCGGGGGGCGAGCAGTACTTC. Translated, it gives CATSRDHPGGEQYF.

The chain combines TRBV7-2 with TRBJ2-5, with D perhaps TRBD2 (5 bases). The CDR3 has 15 amino acids. Looked up from germline, CDR1 is SGHTA and CDR2 is FQGNSA. Trimming took 1 base from V and 4 from J, leaving 13 bases between them. The CDR3 reads CASSLVSPRGETQYF. The CDR3 DNA sequence: TGTGCCAGCAGCTTAGTATCGCCTCGGGGAGAGACCCAGTACTTC.

The chain combines TRBV10-3 with TRBJ2-1; D may be TRBD2 (6 bases). Germline V gene lookup returns CDR1 ENHRY and CDR2 SYGVKD. The CDR3 sequence is 18 residues long. V lost 0 bases and J lost 0, with 15 bases in between. The CDR3 DNA sequence: TGTGCCATCAGTGAGTCCGCGGGGAGCGGTAGCTCCTACAATGAGCAGTTCTTC. This codes for CAISESAGSGSSYNEQFF.

The chain employs TRBV9 and TRBJ2-3; possible D gene TRBD2, 6 bases. Germline V gene lookup returns CDR1 SGDLS and CDR2 YYNGEE. The CDR3 loop spans 15 amino acids. Trimming cost V 2 bases and J 6 bases, with 16 bases left between them. CDR3 residues: CASSVGTGARDTQYF. The CDR3 coding sequence is TGTGCCAGCAGCGTCGGAACGGGAGCCCGCGATACGCAGTATTTT.

The V gene is TRBV5-1, the J gene TRBJ1-1; D might be TRBD1 (5 bases). Germline V CDR1 and CDR2: SGHRS, YFSETQ. CDR3 length: 14 amino acids. V was cut by 6 bases and J by 1 base, with 13 bases left in between. This chain's CDR3 is CASKRAGGNTEAFF. DNA of the CDR3: TGCGCCAGCAAACGGGCGGGGGGGAACACTGAAGCTTTCTTT.

The chain carries TRBV10-1 and TRBJ2-3, with TRBD2 as a possible D gene (5 bases). The CDR3 contains 15 residues. Germline CDR1 and CDR2: WNHNN and SYGVQD (reference sequence). Trimming cost V 3 bases and J 6 bases, with 16 bases left between them. DNA for the CDR3: TGCGCCAGCAGTGACCGCGGAGGACGAGGGGATACGCAGTATTTT. This encodes CASSDRGGRGDTQYF.

The gene calls are TRBV10-1 and TRBJ2-5; 15 bases agree with TRBD2. With 3 bases clipped from V and 5 bases from J, the junction kept 13 bases outside the gene matches. This CDR3 region has 19 residues. Germline V gene data show CDR1 as WNHNN and CDR2 as SYGVQD (reference sequence). CDR3 amino acids: CASSDTGTSGRRDRETQYF. The CDR3 nucleotides read TGCGCCAGCAGTGATACCGGGACTAGCGGGAGGAGGGATAGGGAGACCCAGTACTTC.

This chain uses TRBV15 with TRBJ2-5; TRBD1 agrees at 10 bases. The V segment lost 1 base and the J segment 4 bases; nucleotides outside the gene matches: 3. Germline lookup yields CDR1 LNHNV and CDR2 YYDKDF (reference sequence). The CDR3 runs 15 residues. The DNA of the CDR3 is TGTGCCACCAGCAGAGGGACAGGGGGATCAGAGACCCAGTACTTC. Amino acid sequence: CATSRGTGGSETQYF.

The V gene is TRBV2, the J gene TRBJ2-1; 10 bases align to TRBD2. The CDR3 has 13 amino acids. Germline V gives CDR1 SNHLY, CDR2 FYNNEI. V lost 6 bases, J lost 8 bases, and 4 bases stayed unmatched. The chain's CDR3 is CASRAGGPHEQFF. The DNA of the CDR3 is TGTGCCAGCAGAGCGGGAGGGCCGCATGAGCAGTTCTTC.

The chain employs TRBV11-2 and TRBJ2-5; possibly TRBD2 for D (6 bases). CDR3 length: 15 amino acids. Trimming removed 1 base at V and 3 bases at J, with 12 bases between. Germline V gene lookup returns CDR1 SGHAT and CDR2 FQNNGV. The CDR3 DNA is TGTGCCAGCAGCTTAGGCCGGGAGAGGGAAGAGACCCAGTACTTC. Translation: CASSLGREREETQYF.

The rearrangement joins TRBV6-1 to TRBJ2-5; D gene unclear. The J call may be mistaken, given a closer DNA end match to TRBJ2-7. The germline V gene has CDR1 MNHNS and CDR2 SASEGT. The CDR3 has 13 amino acids. CDR3 DNA: TGTGCCAGCAGTGACCTTAGCCCCTACGAGCAGTACTTC. Its protein product is CASSDLSPYEQYF.

The chain employs TRBV18 and TRBJ1-4; the match to TRBD1 covers 8 bases. Germline V lookup: CDR1 KGHSH, CDR2 LQKENI. This CDR3 region has 16 residues. Trimming at V came to 2 bases and at J to 7 bases, leaving 9 bases not matched to a gene. As DNA, the CDR3 is TGTGCCAGCTCACCAAGGGGACAGGAGAGGGGTGAAAAACTGTTTTTT. It is translated as CASSPRGQERGEKLFF.

The J gene is TRBJ2-1, the V gene TRBV11-2, with 7 bases fitting TRBD2. CDR3 size: 13 residues. V lost 1 base to trimming and J lost 10 bases; unmatched junction nucleotides: 4. Per germline, CDR1 SGHAT and CDR2 FQNNGV. The CDR3 spells CASSLVLAAEQFF. Written as DNA, the CDR3 is TGTGCCAGCAGCTTAGTCCTAGCGGCAGAGCAGTTCTTC.

J is TRBJ1-2 and V is TRBV4-1; 8 nucleotides align to TRBD1. V lost 4 bases and J lost 4; bases outside the gene matches: 5. Germline loops: CDR1 MGHRA, CDR2 YSYEKL. The CDR3 covers 14 residues. CDR3 nucleotides: TGCGCCAGCAGCCCGGCACAGGGGGTCTATGGCTACACCTTC. It yields the protein CASSPAQGVYGYTF.

The CDR3 here is CASSYQKEGVSPLHF. The CDR3 bases are TGTGCCAGCAGTTACCAAAAGGAGGGAGTGTCACCCCTCCACTTT. The chain carries TRBV6-5 and TRBJ1-6; D is ambiguous. Trimming cost V 2 bases and J 10 bases, with 15 bases left between them. The CDR3 has 15 residues. Germline V CDR1 and CDR2: MNHEY, SVGAGI.

V is TRBV28 and J is TRBJ1-1; D gene unclear. The V and J ends lost 5 bases and 4 bases respectively, with 14 bases between them. The germline V gene encodes CDR1 MDHEN and CDR2 SYDVKM. This CDR3 region has 14 residues. The CDR3 sequence: CASSPPGLSTEAFF. The CDR3 coding sequence is TGTGCCAGCAGTCCCCCGGGTTTGAGCACTGAAGCTTTCTTT.

The rearrangement uses TRBV5-4 and TRBJ2-5; D is possibly TRBD2 (6 bases). The CDR3 runs to 15 residues. The ends were cut back, 0 bases at V and 3 bases at J, with 12 bases in the middle. CDR1 SGHNT and CDR2 YYREEE come from the germline V gene (reference sequence). The CDR3 protein is CASSLAGTAKETQYF. The CDR3 bases are TGTGCCAGCAGCTTGGCCGGGACTGCAAAAGAGACCCAGTACTTC.

Details on this clone: The identical CDR3 is also encoded by other nucleotide sequences in the sample. The chain links TRBV5-1 to TRBJ2-3; D may be TRBD2 (6 bases). V shed 4 bases and J shed 6 bases, with 18 bases lying between them. The V gene's germline CDR1 is SGHRS and CDR2 YFSETQ. The CDR3 is made up of 15 amino acids. CDR3 sequence reads: CASSPNGGVADTQYF. The CDR3 region has the DNA TGCGCCAGCAGCCCGAATGGCGGGGTCGCGGATACGCAGTATTTT.

V usage is TRBV29-1 and J usage is TRBJ2-7; 10 bases align to TRBD1. J lost 5 bases, V lost 3 bases, and 4 bases had no gene match. Germline V gene sequence: CDR1 SQVTM, CDR2 ANQGSEA. The CDR3 is 13 amino acids. In nucleotides, the CDR3 is TGCAGCGTTGACGGGACAGGGGTTCACGAGCAGTACTTC. It yields the protein CSVDGTGVHEQYF.

In nucleotides, the CDR3 is TGCGCCAGCAGCCACCAGGGACAGGGCGGCACTGAAGCTTTCTTT. Amino acids: CASSHQGQGGTEAFF. The V and J genes are TRBV4-1 and TRBJ1-1; 9 nucleotides agree with TRBD1. Germline V gene lookup returns CDR1 MGHRA and CDR2 YSYEKL. Trimming at V came to 3 bases and at J to 4 bases, leaving 6 bases not matched to a gene. This CDR3 is 15 amino acids long.